A selection of T cell receptor beta chains follows, all from one sample in a study of shared clonotypes between healthy human individuals. The data were produced by immunoSEQ multiplex PCR, yet TCRdb's version contains in-frame clones alone and is incomplete. Of millions of clones listed, roughly 96% are singletons. Sequenced input: naive CD4+ T cells sorted from blood. The receptors were gathered from a man aged 18 to 29 in good health. Each CDR3 is given with its conserved first and last residue. Each record gives: clone size, V gene, D gene, J gene, CDR3 DNA, CDR3 protein. A D gene is named only where the DNA matches it firmly. Clone size is given for some rows only: seen once, a few or many times, or a class if the clone is expanded.

.	TRBV5-6	TRBD2	TRBJ2-5	TGTGCCAGCAGCTCCCTCGGGGGGTCGGAGACCCAGTACTTC	CASSSLGGSETQYF
.	TRBV5-1	TRBD1	TRBJ1-2	TGCGCCAGCAGCTTGAGGGGGACAGGGTCTCCCAACTATGGCTACACCTTC	CASSLRGTGSPNYGYTF
.	TRBV11-3	.	TRBJ1-3	TGTGCCAGCAGCTTATCTGGAAACACCATATATTTT	CASSLSGNTIYF
.	TRBV7-6	.	TRBJ2-5	TGTGCCAGCAGCTTGATGCGACAGGCCCAAGAGACCCAGTACTTC	CASSLMRQAQETQYF
.	TRBV10-3	.	TRBJ2-7	TGTGCCACCTCGATGGGGGCGGACTCCTACGAGCAGTACTTC	CATSMGADSYEQYF
.	TRBV6-1	TRBD1	TRBJ1-5	TGTGCCAGCAGTGAGGGACAGCCTTATGGCAATCAGCCCCAGCATTTT	CASSEGQPYGNQPQHF
once	TRBV30	TRBD2	TRBJ2-2	TGTGCCCGAGGACTAGCGGGAGGCACCGGGGAGCTGTTTTTT	CARGLAGGTGELFF
.	TRBV28	TRBD1	TRBJ2-2	TGTGCCAGTAGACAGGGGGCGACCACCGGGGAGCTGTTTTTT	CASRQGATTGELFF
.	TRBV2	.	TRBJ2-5	TGTGCCAGCAGTGGCAGCGGTTATCCGCAAGAGACCCAGTACTTC	CASSGSGYPQETQYF
.	TRBV6-5	TRBD1	TRBJ1-2	TGTGCCAGCAGCCAAGGGACAGGGGATGGCTACACCTTC	CASSQGTGDGYTF
.	TRBV6-5	.	TRBJ1-3	TGTGCCAGCACGAGGAGCTCTGGAAACACCATATATTTT	CASTRSSGNTIYF
.	TRBV6-1	.	TRBJ2-5	TGTGCCAGCCGCCCCGGGGGACGACAGCAAGAGACCCAGTACTTC	CASRPGGRQQETQYF
.	TRBV6-1	.	TRBJ1-3	TGTGCCAGCAGTTCCTTGAAGGTCTCTGGAAACACCATATATTTT	CASSSLKVSGNTIYF